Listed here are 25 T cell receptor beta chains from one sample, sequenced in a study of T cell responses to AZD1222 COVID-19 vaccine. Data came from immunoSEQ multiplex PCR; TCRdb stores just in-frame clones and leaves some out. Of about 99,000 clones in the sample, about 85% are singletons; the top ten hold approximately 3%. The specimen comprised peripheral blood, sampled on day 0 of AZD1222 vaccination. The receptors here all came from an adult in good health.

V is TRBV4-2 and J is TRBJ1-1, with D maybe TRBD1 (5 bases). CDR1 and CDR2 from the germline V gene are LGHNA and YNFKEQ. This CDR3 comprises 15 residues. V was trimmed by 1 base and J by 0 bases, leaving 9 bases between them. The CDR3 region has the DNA TGTGCCAGCAGCCAAGTTCAGGGCTTGAACACTGAAGCTTTCTTT. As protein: CASSQVQGLNTEAFF.

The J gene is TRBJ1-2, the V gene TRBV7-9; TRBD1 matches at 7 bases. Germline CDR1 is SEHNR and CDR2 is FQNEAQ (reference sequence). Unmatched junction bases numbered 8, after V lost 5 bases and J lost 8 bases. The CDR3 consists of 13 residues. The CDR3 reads CASSLDRVGGYTF. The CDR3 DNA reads TGTGCCAGCAGCCTTGACAGGGTAGGCGGCTACACCTTC. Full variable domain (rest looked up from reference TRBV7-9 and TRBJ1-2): DTGVSQNPRHKITKRGQNVTFRCDPISEHNRLYWYRQTLGQGPEFLTYFQNEAQLEKSRLLSDRFSAERPKGSFSTLEIQRTEQGDSAMYLCASSLDRVGGYTFGSGTRLTVV.

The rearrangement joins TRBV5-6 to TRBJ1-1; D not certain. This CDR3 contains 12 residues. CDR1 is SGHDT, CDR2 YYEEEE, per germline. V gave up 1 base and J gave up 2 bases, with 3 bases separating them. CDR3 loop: CASSLLNTEAFF. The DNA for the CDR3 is TGTGCCAGCAGCTTGCTAAACACTGAAGCTTTCTTT.

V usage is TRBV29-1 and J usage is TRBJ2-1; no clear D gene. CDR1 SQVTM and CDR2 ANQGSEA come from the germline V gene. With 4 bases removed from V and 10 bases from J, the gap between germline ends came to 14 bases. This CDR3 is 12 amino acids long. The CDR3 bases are TGCAGCGTTGTTCTTTCGGGCCGGGAGCAGTTCTTC. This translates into CSVVLSGREQFF.

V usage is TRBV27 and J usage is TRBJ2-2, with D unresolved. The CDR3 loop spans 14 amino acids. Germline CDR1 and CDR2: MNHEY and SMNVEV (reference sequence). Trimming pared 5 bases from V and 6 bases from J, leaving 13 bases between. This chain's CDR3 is CASSEDPDPGELFF. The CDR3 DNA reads TGTGCCAGCAGTGAGGACCCAGATCCCGGGGAGCTGTTTTTT.

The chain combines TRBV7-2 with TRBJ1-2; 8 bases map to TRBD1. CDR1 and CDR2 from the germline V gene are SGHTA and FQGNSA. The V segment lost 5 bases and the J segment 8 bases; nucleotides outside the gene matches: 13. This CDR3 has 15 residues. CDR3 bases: TGTGCCAGCAGCGAAATGACAGGGGAGCAGGCAGGCTACACCTTC. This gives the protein CASSEMTGEQAGYTF. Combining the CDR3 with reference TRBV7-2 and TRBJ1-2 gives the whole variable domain GAGVSQSPSNKVTEKGKDVELRCDPISGHTALYWYRQSLGQGLEFLIYFQGNSAPDKSGLPSDRFSAERTGGSVSTLTIQRTQQEDSAVYLCASSEMTGEQAGYTFGSGTRLTVV.

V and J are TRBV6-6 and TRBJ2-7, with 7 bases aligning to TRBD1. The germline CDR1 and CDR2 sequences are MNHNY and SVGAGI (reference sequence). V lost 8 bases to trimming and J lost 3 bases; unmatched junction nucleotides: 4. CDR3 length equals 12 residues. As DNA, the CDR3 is TGTGCCAGCGGGACAGAGTTCTACGAGCAGTACTTC. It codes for CASGTEFYEQYF.

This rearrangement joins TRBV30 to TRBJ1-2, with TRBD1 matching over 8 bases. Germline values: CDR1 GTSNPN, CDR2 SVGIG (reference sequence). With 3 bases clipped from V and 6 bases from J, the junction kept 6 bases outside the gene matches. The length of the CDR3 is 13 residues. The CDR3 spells CAWRLDRVNGYTF. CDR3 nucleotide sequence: TGTGCCTGGAGGCTGGACAGGGTGAATGGCTACACCTTC. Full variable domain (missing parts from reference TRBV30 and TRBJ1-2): SQTIHQWPATLVQPVGSPLSLECTVEGTSNPNLYWYRQAAGRGLQLLFYSVGIGQISSEVPQNLSASRPQDRQFILSSKKLLLSDSGFYLCAWRLDRVNGYTFGSGTRLTVV.

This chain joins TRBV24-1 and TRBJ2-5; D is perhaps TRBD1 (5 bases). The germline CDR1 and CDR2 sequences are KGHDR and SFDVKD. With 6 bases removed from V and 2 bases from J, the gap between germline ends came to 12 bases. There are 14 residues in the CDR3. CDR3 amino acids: CATSPGAEQETQYF. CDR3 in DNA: TGTGCCACCAGTCCTGGGGCAGAGCAAGAGACCCAGTACTTC.

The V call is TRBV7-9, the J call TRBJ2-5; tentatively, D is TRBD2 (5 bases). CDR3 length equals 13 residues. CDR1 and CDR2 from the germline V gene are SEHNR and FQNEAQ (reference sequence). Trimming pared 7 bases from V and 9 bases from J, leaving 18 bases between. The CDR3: CASTLAYMGAQYF. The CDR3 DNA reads TGTGCCAGCACCCTGGCATATATGGGAGCCCAGTACTTC.

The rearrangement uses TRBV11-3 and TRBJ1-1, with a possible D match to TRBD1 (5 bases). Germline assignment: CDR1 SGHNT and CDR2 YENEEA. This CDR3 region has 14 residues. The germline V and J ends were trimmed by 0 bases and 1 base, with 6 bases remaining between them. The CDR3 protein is CASSLDRGNTEAFF. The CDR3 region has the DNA TGTGCCAGCAGCTTAGATAGGGGGAACACTGAAGCTTTCTTT.

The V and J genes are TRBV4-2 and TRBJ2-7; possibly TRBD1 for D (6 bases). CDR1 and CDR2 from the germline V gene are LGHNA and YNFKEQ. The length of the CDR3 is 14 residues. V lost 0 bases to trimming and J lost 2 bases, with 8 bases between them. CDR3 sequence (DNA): TGTGCCAGCAGCCAAGAGCGGACAGCCTACGAGCAGTACTTC. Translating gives CASSQERTAYEQYF.

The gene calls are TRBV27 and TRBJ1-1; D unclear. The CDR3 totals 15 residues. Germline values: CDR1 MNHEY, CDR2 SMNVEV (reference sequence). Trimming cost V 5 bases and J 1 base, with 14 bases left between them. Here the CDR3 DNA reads TGTGCCAGCAGTCCCACGGTGGGCCAGAACACTGAAGCTTTCTTT. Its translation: CASSPTVGQNTEAFF.

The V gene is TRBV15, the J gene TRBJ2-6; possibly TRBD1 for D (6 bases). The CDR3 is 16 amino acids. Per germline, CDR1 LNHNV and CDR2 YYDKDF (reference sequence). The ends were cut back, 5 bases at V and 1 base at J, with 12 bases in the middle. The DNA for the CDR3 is TGTGCCACCAGCGGGGGTGACAGGTCTGGGGCCAACGTCCTGACTTTC. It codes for CATSGGDRSGANVLTF.

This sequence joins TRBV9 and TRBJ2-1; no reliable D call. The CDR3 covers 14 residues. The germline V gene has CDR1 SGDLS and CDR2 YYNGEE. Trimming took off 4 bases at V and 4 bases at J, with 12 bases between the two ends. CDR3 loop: CASSPREVYNEQFF. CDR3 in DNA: TGTGCCAGCAGCCCGCGCGAGGTTTACAATGAGCAGTTCTTC. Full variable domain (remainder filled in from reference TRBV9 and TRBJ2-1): DSGVTQTPKHLITATGQRVTLRCSPRSGDLSVYWYQQSLDQGLQFLIQYYNGEERAKGNILERFSAQQFPDLHSELNLSSLELGDSALYFCASSPREVYNEQFFGPGTRLTVL.

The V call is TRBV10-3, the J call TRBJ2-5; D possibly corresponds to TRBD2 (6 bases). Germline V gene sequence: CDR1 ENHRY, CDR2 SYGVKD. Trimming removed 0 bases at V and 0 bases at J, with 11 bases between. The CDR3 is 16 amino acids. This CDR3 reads CAISESRGRHQETQYF. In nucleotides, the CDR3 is TGTGCCATCAGTGAGTCCAGAGGGAGGCACCAAGAGACCCAGTACTTC.

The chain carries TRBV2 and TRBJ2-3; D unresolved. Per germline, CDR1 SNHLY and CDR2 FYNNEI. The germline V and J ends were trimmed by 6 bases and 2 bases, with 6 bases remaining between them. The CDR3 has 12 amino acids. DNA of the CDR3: TGTGCCAGCAGCAGCCTCACAGATACGCAGTATTTT. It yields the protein CASSSLTDTQYF.

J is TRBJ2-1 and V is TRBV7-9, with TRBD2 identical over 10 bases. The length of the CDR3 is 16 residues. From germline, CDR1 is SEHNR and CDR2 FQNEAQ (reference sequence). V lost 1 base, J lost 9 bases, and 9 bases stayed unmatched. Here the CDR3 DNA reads TGTGCCAGCAGCTTAGTGGGCCTAGCGGGGGACACTGAGCAGTTCTTC. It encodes CASSLVGLAGDTEQFF. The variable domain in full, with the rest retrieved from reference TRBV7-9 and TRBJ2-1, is DTGVSQNPRHKITKRGQNVTFRCDPISEHNRLYWYRQTLGQGPEFLTYFQNEAQLEKSRLLSDRFSAERPKGSFSTLEIQRTEQGDSAMYLCASSLVGLAGDTEQFFGPGTRLTVL.

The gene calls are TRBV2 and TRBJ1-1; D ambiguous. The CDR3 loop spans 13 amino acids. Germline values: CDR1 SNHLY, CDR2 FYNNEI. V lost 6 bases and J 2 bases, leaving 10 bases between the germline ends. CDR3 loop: CASSLSRNTEAFF. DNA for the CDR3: TGTGCCAGCAGCCTTTCTCGAAACACTGAAGCTTTCTTT. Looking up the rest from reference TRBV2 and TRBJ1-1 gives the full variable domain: EPEVTQTPSHQVTQMGQEVILRCVPISNHLYFYWYRQILGQKVEFLVSFYNNEISEKSEIFDDQFSVERPDGSNFTLKIRSTKLEDSAMYFCASSLSRNTEAFFGQGTRLTVV.

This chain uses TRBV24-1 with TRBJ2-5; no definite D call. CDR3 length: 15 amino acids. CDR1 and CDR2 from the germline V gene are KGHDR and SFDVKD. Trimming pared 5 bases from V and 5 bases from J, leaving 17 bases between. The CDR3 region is CATSAPVGSGETQYF. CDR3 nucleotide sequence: TGTGCCACCAGTGCCCCCGTAGGGTCCGGGGAGACCCAGTACTTC.

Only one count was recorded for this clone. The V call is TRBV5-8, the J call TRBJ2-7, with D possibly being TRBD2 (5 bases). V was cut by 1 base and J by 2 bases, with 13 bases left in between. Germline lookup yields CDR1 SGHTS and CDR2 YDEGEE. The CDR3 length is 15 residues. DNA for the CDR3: TGTGCCAGCAGCTTGTTGACGGGGTATACCTACGAGCAGTACGTC. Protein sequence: CASSLLTGYTYEQYV.

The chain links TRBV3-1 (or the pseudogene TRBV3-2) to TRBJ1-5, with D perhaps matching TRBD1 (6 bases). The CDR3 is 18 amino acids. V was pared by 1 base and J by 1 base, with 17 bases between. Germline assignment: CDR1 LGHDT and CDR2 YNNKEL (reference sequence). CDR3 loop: CASSQAGSGAESNQPQHF. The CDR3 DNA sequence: TGTGCCAGCAGCCAAGCTGGGTCGGGGGCAGAGAGCAATCAGCCCCAGCATTTT.

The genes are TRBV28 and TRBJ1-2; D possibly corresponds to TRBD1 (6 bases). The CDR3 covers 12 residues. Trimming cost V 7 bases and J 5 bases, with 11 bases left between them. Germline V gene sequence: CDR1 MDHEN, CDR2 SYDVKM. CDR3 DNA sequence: TGTGCCAGCATGGACAGTAGTTATGGCTACACCTTC. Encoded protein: CASMDSSYGYTF.

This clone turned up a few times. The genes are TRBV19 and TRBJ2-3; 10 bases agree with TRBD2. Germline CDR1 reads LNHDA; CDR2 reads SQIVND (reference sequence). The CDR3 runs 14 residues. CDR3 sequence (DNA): TGTGCATCGGCTAGCGGGAGAGCAGGAGATACGCAGTATTTT. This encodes CASASGRAGDTQYF.

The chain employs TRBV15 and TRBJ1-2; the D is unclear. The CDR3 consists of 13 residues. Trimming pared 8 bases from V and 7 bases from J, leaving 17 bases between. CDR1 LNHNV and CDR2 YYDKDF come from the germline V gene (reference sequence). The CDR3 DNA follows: TGTGCCACCTCCCCTGAGGCCACCCTTGGCTACACCTTC. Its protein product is CATSPEATLGYTF. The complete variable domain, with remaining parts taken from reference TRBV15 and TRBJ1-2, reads DAMVIQNPRYQVTQFGKPVTLSCSQTLNHNVMYWYQQKSSQAPKLLFHYYDKDFNNEADTPDNFQSRRPNTSFCFLDIRSPGLGDTAMYLCATSPEATLGYTFGSGTRLTVV.